The 7 T cell receptor beta chains reported below all come from one sample, sequenced in a study of tissue T cells after allogeneic stem cell transplantation. Generated by immunoSEQ multiplex PCR, the TCRdb table keeps only in-frame clones and is missing some. The sample includes roughly 8,100 clones, more than 35% of them seen just once. The sample's time point: mouse harvest day 14 after allogeneic transplant. The graft held 10^6 splenic CD5+ T cells and 10^7 T-cell-depleted bone marrow cells. The sample taken for sequencing was skin. The receptors were sampled from a female BALB/c mouse given C57BL/6 T cells with graft-versus-host disease after an allogeneic hematopoietic cell transplant.

In its sample, this clone was seen a few times. Gene names are the mouse ones. The read terminates 1 residue ahead of where the CDR3 ends, so the germline J gene completes it. V gene TRBV3 combines with J gene TRBJ2-7; 10 bases fit TRBD1. The CDR3 totals 12 residues. Germline V CDR1 and CDR2: SNHLY, FYNGKV (reference sequence). The trim removed 3 bases at V and 7 bases at J, leaving 0 bases unmatched. CDR3 protein: CASSLTGGEQYF. CDR3 DNA (partial): TGTGCCAGCAGCTTGACAGGGGGCGAACAGTAC.

This clone showed up just once. Gene names and germline refer to mouse. The read terminates 1 residue ahead of where the CDR3 ends, so the germline J gene completes it. The V call is TRBV3, the J call TRBJ2-7; 10 bases line up with TRBD2. The CDR3 consists of 14 residues. V lost 4 bases, J lost 4 bases, and 4 bases stayed unmatched. Germline assignment: CDR1 SNHLY and CDR2 FYNGKV (reference sequence). CDR3 DNA (partial): TGTGCCAGCAGCTCCCGGGACTGGGGATATGAACAGTAC. Translation gives CASSSRDWGYEQY. The whole CDR3 protein is CASSSRDWGYEQYF.

For this clone: These gene names are mouse names. The read finishes 1 residue shy of the CDR3 end, and the germline J gene is used to complete it. The genes are TRBV26 and TRBJ2-4; D remains ambiguous. V was clipped by 2 bases and J by 4 bases, with 7 bases between them. Germline V gene lookup returns CDR1 KGHPV and CDR2 FQNQEV (reference sequence). This CDR3 comprises 13 residues. CDR3 region: CASSLGQKNTLYF. Incomplete CDR3 DNA: TGTGCCAGCAGTCTGGGGCAGAAAAACACCTTGTAC.

Comment on this clone: Mouse gene names and germline throughout. The read stops 1 residue short of the end of the CDR3; the missing end is completed from the germline J gene. V and J are TRBV20 and TRBJ2-5; D could derive from TRBD1 or TRBD2 (6 bases each). The CDR3 contains 13 residues. CDR1 is GFQATS and CDR2 is STVNSAI in the germline V gene. V was cut by 0 bases and J by 6 bases, with 10 bases left in between. CDR3 sequence: CGAREGARDTQYF. CDR3 DNA, as far as it was read: TGTGGTGCTAGGGAGGGGGCGCGGGACACCCAGTAC.

Of note for this clone: The listed genes are named as in mouse. CDR3 bases read: TGTGCAAGCAGCTTACAGGATTCTGGAAATACGCTCTAT. It translates to CASSLQDSGNTLY. From start to end, the CDR3 is CASSLQDSGNTLYF. The chain employs TRBV16 and TRBJ1-3; no firm D call. The CDR3 goes on 1 residue after the read ends, and that part is filled in from the germline J gene. Germline CDR1 is SGHSA and CDR2 is FRNQAP. This CDR3 has 14 amino acids. Trimming took off 2 bases at V and 0 bases at J, with 5 bases between the two ends.

By share, this clone ranks as medium-sized. The genes and germline here are from mouse. The CDR3 spells CASSLGPGQLYF. CDR3 DNA, as far as it was read: TGTGCCAGCAGTCTAGGGCCCGGGCAGCTCTAC. The rearrangement uses TRBV26 and TRBJ2-2, with unresolved D. The CDR3 goes on 1 residue after the read ends, and that part is filled in from the germline J gene. The V gene's germline CDR1 is KGHPV and CDR2 FQNQEV (reference sequence). V lost 3 bases and J 6 bases, leaving 5 bases between the germline ends. The CDR3 is 12 residues long.

This clone has just a few counts. These gene names are mouse names. The observed sequence ends 1 residue before the CDR3 terminus, with the missing tail filled in from the germline J gene. The chain has TRBV26 and TRBJ2-2, with D tentatively TRBD1 (6 bases). The CDR3 has 16 amino acids. The V end lost 1 base, the J end lost 0 bases, and 9 bases lay between the germline ends. Looked up from germline, CDR1 is KGHPV and CDR2 is FQNQEV (reference sequence). Here the CDR3 reads CASSLLQGSNTGQLYF. CDR3 bases read: TGTGCCAGCAGTCTGTTACAGGGATCAAACACCGGGCAGCTCTAC.